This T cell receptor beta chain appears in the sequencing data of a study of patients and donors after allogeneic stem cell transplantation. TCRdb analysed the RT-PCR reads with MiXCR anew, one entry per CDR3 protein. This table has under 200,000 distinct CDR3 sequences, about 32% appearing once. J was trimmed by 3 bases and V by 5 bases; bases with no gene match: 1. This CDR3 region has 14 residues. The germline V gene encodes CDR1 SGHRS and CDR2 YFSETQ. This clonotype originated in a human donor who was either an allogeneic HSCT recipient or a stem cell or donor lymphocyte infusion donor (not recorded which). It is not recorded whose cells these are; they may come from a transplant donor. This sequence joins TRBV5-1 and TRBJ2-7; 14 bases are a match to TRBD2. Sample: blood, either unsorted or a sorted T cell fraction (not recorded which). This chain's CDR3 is CASRGLAGVYEQYF. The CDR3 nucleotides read TGCGCCAGCAGGGGACTAGCGGGAGTCTACGAGCAGTACTTC.